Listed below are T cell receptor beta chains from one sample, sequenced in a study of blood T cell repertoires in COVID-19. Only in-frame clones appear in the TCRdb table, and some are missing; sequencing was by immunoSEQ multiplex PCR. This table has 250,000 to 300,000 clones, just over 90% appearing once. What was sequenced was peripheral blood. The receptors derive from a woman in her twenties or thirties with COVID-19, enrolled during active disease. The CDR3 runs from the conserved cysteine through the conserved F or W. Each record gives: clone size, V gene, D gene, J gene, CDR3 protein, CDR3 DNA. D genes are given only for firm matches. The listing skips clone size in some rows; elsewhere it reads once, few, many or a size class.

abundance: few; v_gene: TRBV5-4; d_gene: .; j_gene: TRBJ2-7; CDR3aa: CASSPGQRTYEQYF; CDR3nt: TGTGCCAGCAGCCCGGGACAACGAACCTACGAGCAGTACTTC
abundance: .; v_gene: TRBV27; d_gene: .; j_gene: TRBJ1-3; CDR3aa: CASSGTFGNTIYF; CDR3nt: TGTGCCAGCAGCGGGACTTTTGGAAACACCATATATTTT
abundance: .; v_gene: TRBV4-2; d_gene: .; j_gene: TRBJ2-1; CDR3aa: CASSQEEREISSSYNEQFF; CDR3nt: TGTGCCAGCAGCCAAGAAGAGAGAGAGATTTCAAGCTCCTACAATGAGCAGTTCTTC
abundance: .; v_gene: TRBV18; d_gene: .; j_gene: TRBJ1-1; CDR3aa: CASSPRQGRVPTEAFF; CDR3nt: TGTGCCAGCTCACCAAGGCAGGGAAGGGTGCCCACTGAAGCTTTCTTT
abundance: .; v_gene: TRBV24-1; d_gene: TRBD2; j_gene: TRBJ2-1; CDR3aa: CATSGSGTYNEQFF; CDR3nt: TGTGCCACCAGTGGTAGCGGGACTTACAATGAGCAGTTCTTC
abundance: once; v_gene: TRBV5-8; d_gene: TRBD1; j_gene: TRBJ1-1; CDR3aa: CASSFGTGEAFF; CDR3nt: TGTGCCAGCAGCTTCGGGACAGGGGAAGCTTTCTTT
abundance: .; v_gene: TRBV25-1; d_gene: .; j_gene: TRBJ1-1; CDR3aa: CASIGLMNTEAFF; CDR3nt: TGTGCCAGCATTGGACTGATGAACACTGAAGCTTTCTTT
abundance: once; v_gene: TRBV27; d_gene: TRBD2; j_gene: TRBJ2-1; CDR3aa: CASSPTAGGYNEQFF; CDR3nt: TGTGCCAGCAGTCCCACAGCGGGAGGCTACAATGAGCAGTTCTTC
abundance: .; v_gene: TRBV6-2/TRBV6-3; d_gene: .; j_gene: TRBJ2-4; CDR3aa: CASSPFGLLAKNIQYF; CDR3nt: TGTGCCAGCAGTCCCTTTGGTCTACTAGCCAAAAACATTCAGTACTTC
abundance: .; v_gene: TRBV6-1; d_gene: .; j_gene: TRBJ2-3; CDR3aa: CASSEFSRGTDTQYF; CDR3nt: TGTGCCAGCAGTGAATTCTCCCGGGGGACAGATACGCAGTATTTT
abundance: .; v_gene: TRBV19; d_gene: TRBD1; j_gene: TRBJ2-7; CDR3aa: CASSLAGTGYHEQYF; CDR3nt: TGTGCCAGTAGTTTAGCCGGGACAGGGTACCACGAGCAGTACTTC
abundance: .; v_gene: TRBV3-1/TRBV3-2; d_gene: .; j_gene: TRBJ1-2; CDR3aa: CASSQDQKRANYGYTF; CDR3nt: TGTGCCAGCAGCCAAGATCAGAAACGTGCTAACTATGGCTACACCTTC
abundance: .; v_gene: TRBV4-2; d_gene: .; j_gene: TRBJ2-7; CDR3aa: CASSQGRGQGGGSYEQYF; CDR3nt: TGTGCCAGCAGCCAAGGACGAGGGCAGGGCGGAGGGTCCTACGAGCAGTACTTC
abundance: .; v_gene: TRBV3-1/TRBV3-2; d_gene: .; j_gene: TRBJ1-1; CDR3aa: CASSLIGDTEAFF; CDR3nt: TGTGCCAGCAGCCTAATAGGGGACACTGAAGCTTTCTTT
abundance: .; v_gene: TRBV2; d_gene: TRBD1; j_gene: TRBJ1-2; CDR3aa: CASSLLRDSYGYTF; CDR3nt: TGTGCCAGCAGTCTTCTCCGGGACAGCTATGGCTACACCTTC
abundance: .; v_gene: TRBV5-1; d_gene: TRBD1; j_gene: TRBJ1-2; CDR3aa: CASSSQGDLDYGYTF; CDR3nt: TGCGCCAGCAGCTCACAGGGGGATCTGGACTATGGCTACACCTTC
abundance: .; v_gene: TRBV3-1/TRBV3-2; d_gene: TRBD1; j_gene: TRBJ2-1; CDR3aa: CASSPLDRGGNEQFF; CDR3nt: TGTGCCAGCAGCCCTCTGGACAGGGGAGGGAATGAGCAGTTCTTC
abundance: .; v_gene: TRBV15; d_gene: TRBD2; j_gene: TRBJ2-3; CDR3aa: CATSSGTSGKDQYF; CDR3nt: TGTGCCACCAGCAGCGGGACTAGCGGGAAGGACCAGTATTTT
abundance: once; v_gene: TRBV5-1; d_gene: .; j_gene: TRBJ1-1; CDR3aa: CASSLGGQVNTEAFF; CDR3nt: TGCGCCAGCAGCTTGGGCGGGCAGGTGAACACTGAAGCTTTCTTT
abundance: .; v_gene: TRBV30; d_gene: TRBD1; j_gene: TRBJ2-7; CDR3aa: CAWSGSRQGKQYF; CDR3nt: TGTGCCTGGAGTGGCTCCCGACAGGGGAAGCAGTACTTC
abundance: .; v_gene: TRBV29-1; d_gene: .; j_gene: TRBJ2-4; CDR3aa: CSAIPRKNIQYF; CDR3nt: TGCAGCGCTATACCCAGAAAAAACATTCAGTACTTC
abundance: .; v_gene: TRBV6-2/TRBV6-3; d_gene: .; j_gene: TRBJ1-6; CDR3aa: CASSYRGGSPLHF; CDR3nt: TGTGCCAGCAGTTACCGAGGGGGTTCACCCCTCCACTTT
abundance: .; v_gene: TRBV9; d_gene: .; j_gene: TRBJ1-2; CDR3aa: CASSVATANYGYTF; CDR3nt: TGTGCCAGCAGCGTAGCGACAGCTAACTATGGCTACACCTTC
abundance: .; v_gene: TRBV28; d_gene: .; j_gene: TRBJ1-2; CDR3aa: CASRSPQGGDYGYTF; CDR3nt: TGTGCCAGCAGGTCACCCCAGGGAGGCGACTATGGCTACACCTTC
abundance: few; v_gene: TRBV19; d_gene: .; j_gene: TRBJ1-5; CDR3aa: CASSRSGNSNQPQHF; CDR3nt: TGTGCCAGTAGTAGGTCAGGGAATAGCAATCAGCCCCAGCATTTT
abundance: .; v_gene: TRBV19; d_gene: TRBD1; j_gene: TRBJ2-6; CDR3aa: CASSILGTGGKGGANVLTF; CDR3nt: TGTGCCAGTAGTATATTAGGGACAGGGGGCAAAGGAGGGGCCAACGTCCTGACTTTC
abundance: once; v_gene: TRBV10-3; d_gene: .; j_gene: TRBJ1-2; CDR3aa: CAISLDSNYGYTF; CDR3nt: TGTGCCATCAGTTTGGACAGTAACTATGGCTACACCTTC
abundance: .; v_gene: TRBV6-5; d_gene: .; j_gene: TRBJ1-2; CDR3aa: CASSYSTGRTTNGYTF; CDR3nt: TGTGCCAGCAGTTACTCGACAGGACGCACGACGAATGGCTACACCTTC
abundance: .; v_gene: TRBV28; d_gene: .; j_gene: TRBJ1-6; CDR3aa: CASIKDSASHF; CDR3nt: TGTGCCAGCATCAAGGACAGCGCTTCCCACTTT
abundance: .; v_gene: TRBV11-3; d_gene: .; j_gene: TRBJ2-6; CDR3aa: CASSSEVNNNVLTF; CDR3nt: TGTGCCAGCAGCTCGGAGGTCAATAACAACGTCCTGACTTTC
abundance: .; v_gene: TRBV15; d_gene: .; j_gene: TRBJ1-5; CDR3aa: CATSRVAEDQPQHF; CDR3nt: TGTGCCACCAGCAGAGTGGCAGAGGATCAGCCCCAGCATTTT
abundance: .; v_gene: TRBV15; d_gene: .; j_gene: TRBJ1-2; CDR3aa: CATSRGRGQREGYTF; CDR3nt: TGTGCCACCAGCAGAGGTCGAGGACAGCGTGAAGGCTACACCTTC
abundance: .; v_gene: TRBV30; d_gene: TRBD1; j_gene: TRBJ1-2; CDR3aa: CAWSRGTGKIRGYTF; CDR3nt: TGTGCCTGGAGTAGGGGGACAGGGAAGATCAGGGGCTACACCTTC
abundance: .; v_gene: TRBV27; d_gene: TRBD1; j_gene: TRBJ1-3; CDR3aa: CASKRDRGSGNTIYF; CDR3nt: TGTGCCAGCAAAAGGGACAGGGGCTCTGGAAACACCATATATTTT
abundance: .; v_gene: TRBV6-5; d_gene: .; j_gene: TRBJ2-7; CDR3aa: CASSWGHDPEQYF; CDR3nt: TGTGCCAGCAGTTGGGGACACGACCCCGAGCAGTACTTC
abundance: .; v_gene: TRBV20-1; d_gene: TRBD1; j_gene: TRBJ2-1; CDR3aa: CSAGQGAQQFF; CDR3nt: TGCAGTGCTGGACAGGGTGCCCAGCAGTTCTTC
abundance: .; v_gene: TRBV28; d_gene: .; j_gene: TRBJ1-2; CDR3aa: CASSLNRQVGYTF; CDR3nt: TGTGCCAGCAGTTTAAACCGCCAGGTTGGCTACACCTTC
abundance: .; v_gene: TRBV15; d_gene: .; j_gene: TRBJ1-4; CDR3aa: CATSRARDGGDEKLFF; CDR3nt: TGTGCCACCAGCAGGGCCCGGGACGGGGGAGATGAAAAACTGTTTTTT
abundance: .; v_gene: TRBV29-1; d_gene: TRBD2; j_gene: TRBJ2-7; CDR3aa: CSALGREVYEQYF; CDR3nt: TGCAGCGCCCTCGGTCGGGAGGTCTACGAGCAGTACTTC
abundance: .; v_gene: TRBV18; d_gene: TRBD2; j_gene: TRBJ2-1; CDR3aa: CASSPFIAGEVNEQFF; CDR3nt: TGTGCCAGCTCACCTTTTATAGCGGGAGAAGTCAATGAGCAGTTCTTC
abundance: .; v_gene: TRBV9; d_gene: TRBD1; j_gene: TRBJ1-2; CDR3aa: CASRGTGPYGYTF; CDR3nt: TGTGCCAGCAGAGGGACAGGCCCGTATGGCTACACCTTC
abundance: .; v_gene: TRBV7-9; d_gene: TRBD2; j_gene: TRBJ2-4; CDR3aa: CASSLAPEGLAIAKNIQYF; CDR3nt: TGTGCCAGCAGCTTAGCGCCGGAAGGACTAGCCATAGCCAAAAACATTCAGTACTTC
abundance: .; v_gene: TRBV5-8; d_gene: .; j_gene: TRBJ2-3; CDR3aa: CASSFSLFASTDTQYF; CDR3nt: TGTGCCAGCAGCTTTTCCCTATTTGCTAGCACAGATACGCAGTATTTT
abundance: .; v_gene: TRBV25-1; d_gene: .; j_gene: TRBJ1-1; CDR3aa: CASSATGREAFF; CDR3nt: TGTGCCAGCAGTGCCACAGGGAGAGAAGCTTTCTTT
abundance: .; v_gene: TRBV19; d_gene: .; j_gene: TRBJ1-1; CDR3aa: CASSITENTEAFF; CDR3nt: TGTGCCAGTAGTATAACAGAGAACACTGAAGCTTTCTTT
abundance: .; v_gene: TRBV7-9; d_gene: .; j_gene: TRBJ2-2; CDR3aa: CARMSGPTGELFF; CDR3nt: TGTGCCAGGATGAGCGGACCCACCGGGGAGCTGTTTTTT
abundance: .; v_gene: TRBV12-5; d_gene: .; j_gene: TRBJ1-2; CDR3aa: CASGPQRYYGYTF; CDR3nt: TGTGCTAGTGGTCCACAAAGATACTATGGCTACACCTTC